This TCR beta chain is from a study of blood T cell repertoires in COVID-19. At the level of the study: COVID-19 samples, acute and convalescent, were from the United States, Italy and Spain. PBMCs, B-cell-depleted T cells, or T cells provided the cDNA or gDNA that made up the material.

In the authors' workflow: Nucleated cell counts were estimated from reference gene primer amplification. Here immunoSEQ multiplex PCR was the method, and the copy in TCRdb shows in-frame clones only, minus some. The DNA was the basis for D and trimming; V, J and clone size are from that table. The sample includes about 40,000 clones, 88% of them seen just once. Only a few counts were recorded for this clone. V gave up 6 bases and J gave up 8 bases, with 10 bases separating them. The length of the CDR3 is 11 residues. Germline lookup yields CDR1 MDHEN and CDR2 SYDVKM. The receptor's source is a woman in her sixties or seventies with acute or convalescent COVID-19. Sequences were obtained from peripheral blood. This chain connects TRBV28 to TRBJ1-2; D not certain. The CDR3: CASSRGSGYTF. CDR3 coding DNA: TGTGCCAGCAGCCGCGGGAGCGGCTACACCTTC.